This T cell receptor beta chain appears in the sequencing data of a study of T cell responses to AZD1222 COVID-19 vaccine. Findings of the study overall: Most donors were white British and more were female, and clonal diversity was possibly underestimated. Regions left unmutated in variants are reportedly the target of nearly half of spike-specific TCRs. The span of vaccine-associated CD4 TCRs extended across spike, with dominance at 160-218 and 743-854.

Here immunoSEQ multiplex PCR was the method, and the copy in TCRdb shows in-frame clones only, minus some. Among about 140,000 clones, approximately 86% were seen once, and the ten largest hold roughly 3%. A remark on this clone: Its antigen is as yet unknown.

This CDR3 comprises 13 residues. V gave up 7 bases and J gave up 3 bases, with 12 bases separating them. Germline V gene lookup returns CDR1 SNHLY and CDR2 FYNNEI. This sequence originates from an adult in good health. The chain employs TRBV2 and TRBJ1-2; D perhaps matches TRBD1 (5 bases). Sequenced material: peripheral blood, taken on day 0 of AZD1222 vaccination. The CDR3 region has the DNA TGTGCCAGCAAAGGGGTGAGGGACTATGGCTACACCTTC. Translation: CASKGVRDYGYTF.